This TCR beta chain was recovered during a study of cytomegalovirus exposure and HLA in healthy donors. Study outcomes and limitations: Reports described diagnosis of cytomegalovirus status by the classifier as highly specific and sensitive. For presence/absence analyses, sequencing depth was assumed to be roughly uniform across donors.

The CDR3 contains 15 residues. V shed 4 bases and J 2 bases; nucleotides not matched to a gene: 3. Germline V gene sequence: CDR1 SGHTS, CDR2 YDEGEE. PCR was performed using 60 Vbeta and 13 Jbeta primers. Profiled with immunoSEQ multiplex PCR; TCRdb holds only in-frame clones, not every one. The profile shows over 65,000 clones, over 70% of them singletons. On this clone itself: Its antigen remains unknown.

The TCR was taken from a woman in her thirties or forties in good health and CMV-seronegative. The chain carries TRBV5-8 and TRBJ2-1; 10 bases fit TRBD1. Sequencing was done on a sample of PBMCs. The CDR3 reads CASSRDRGAYNEQFF. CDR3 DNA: TGTGCCAGCAGCCGGGACAGGGGTGCCTACAATGAGCAGTTCTTC.